This T cell receptor beta chain stems from a study of shared clonotypes between healthy human individuals. Repertoires were generated with immunoSEQ multiplex PCR, while TCRdb's copy carries only in-frame clones and drops some. The sample consists of 1.4 million to 1.5 million clones, around 97% of them appearing once. Comment on this clone: Its antigen is not identified.

The CDR3 runs to 15 residues. Trimming at V came to 5 bases and at J to 6 bases, leaving 10 bases not matched to a gene. The V gene's germline CDR1 is LNHDA and CDR2 SQIVND (reference sequence). Findings and caveats of the study: Roughly 5% of naive CD4 clonotypes were shared across several donors. All-four-donor shared clonotypes had higher generation probabilities than non-shared clonotypes did.

This sequence was found in a man under 40 in good health. The chain carries TRBV19 and TRBJ2-3, with 8 bases that match TRBD2. Sequenced material: naive CD4+ T cells sorted from blood. Subset indicated: CD45RA+ positively selected. The DNA of the CDR3 is TGTGCCAGTAGTTCCTCCGGGAGGGTAGGCGATACGCAGTATTTT. As protein: CASSSSGRVGDTQYF.